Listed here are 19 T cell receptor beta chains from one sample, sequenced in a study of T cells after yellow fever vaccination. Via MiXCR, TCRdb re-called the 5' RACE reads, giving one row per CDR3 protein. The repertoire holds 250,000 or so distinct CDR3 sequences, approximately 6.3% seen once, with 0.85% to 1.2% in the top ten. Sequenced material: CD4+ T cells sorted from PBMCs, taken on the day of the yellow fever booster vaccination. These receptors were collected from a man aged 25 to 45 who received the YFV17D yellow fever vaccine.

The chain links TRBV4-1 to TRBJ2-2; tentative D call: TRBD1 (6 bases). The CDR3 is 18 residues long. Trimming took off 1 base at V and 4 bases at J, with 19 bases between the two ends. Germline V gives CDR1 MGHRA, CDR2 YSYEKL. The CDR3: CASSQVRQAKSGTGELFF. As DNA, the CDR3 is TGCGCCAGCAGCCAAGTTAGACAGGCCAAGTCAGGCACCGGGGAGCTGTTTTTT.

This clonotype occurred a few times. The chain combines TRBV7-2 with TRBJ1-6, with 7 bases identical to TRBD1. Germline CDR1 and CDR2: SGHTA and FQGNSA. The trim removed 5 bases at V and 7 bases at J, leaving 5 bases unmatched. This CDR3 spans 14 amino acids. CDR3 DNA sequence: TGTGCCAGCAGCATTAAGGGACAGAATTCACCCCTCCACTTT. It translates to CASSIKGQNSPLHF.

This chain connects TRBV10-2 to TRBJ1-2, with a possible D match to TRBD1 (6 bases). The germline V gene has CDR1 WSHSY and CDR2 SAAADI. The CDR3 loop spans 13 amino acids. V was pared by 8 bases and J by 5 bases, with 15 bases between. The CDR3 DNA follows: TGCGCCAGCGCCACCGGACAGCTGTATGGCTACACCTTC. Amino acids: CASATGQLYGYTF.

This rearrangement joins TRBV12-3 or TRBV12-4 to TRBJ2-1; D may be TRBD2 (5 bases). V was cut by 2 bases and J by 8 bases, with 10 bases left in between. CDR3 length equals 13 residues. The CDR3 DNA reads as TGTGCCAGCAGTTTATGGGGAGCCGATGAGCAGTTCTTC. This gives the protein CASSLWGADEQFF.

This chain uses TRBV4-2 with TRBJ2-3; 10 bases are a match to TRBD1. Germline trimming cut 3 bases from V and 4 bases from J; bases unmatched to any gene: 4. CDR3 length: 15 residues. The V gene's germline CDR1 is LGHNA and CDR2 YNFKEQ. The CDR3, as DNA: TGTGCCAGCAGCCAGAGACAGGGGGCCTCAGATACGCAGTATTTT. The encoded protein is CASSQRQGASDTQYF.

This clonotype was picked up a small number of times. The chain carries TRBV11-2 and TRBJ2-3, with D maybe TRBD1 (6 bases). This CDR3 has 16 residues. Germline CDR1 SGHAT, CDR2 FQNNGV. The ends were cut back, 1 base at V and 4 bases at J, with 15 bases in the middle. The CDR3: CASSLGWGLGPDTQYF. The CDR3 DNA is TGTGCCAGCAGCTTAGGATGGGGGCTGGGGCCAGATACGCAGTATTTT.

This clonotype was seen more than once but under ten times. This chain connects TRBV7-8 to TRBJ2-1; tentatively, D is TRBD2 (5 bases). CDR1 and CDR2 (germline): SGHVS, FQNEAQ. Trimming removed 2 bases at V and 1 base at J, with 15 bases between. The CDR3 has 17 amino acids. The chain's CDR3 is CASSLTEGAESYNEQFF. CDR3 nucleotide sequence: TGTGCCAGCAGCTTAACGGAAGGAGCGGAGTCCTACAATGAGCAGTTCTTC.

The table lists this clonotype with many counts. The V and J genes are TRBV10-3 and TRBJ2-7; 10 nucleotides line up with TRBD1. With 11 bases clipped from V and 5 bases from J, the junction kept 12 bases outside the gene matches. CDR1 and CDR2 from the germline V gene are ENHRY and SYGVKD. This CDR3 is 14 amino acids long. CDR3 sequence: CALGEGQGPHEQYF. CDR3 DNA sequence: TGTGCCCTTGGAGAGGGACAGGGGCCCCACGAGCAGTACTTC.

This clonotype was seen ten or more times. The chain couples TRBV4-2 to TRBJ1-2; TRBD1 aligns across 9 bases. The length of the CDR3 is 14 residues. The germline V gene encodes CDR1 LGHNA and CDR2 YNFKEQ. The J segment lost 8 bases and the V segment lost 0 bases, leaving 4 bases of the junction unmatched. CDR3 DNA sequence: TGTGCCAGCAGCCAAGATCGGACAGGGGTCGGCTACACCTTC. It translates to CASSQDRTGVGYTF.

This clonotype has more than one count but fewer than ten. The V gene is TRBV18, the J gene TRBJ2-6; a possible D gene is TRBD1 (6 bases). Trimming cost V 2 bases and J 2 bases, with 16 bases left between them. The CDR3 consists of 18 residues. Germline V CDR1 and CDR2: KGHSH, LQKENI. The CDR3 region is CASSPIYRVVAGANVLTF. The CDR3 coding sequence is TGTGCCAGCTCACCAATTTACAGGGTAGTAGCTGGGGCCAACGTCCTGACTTTC.

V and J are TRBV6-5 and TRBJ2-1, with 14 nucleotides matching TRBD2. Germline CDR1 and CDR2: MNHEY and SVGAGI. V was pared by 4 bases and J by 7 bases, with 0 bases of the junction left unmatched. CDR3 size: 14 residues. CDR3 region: CASSWTSGRNEQFF. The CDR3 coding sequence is TGTGCCAGCAGTTGGACTAGCGGGAGGAATGAGCAGTTCTTC.

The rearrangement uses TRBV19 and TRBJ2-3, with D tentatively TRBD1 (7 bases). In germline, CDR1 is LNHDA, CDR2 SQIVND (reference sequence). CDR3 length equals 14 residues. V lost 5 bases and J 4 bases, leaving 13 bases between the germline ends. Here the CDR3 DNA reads TGTGCCAGTAGTCCACCCAGGGGGGCAGATACGCAGTATTTT. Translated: CASSPPRGADTQYF.

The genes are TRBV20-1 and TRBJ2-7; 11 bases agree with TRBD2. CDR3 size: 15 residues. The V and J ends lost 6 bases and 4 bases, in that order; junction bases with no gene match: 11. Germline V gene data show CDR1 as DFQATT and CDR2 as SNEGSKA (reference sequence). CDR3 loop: CSAIYTSGSRYEQYF. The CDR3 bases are TGCAGTGCCATATACACTAGCGGGAGTAGGTACGAGCAGTACTTC.

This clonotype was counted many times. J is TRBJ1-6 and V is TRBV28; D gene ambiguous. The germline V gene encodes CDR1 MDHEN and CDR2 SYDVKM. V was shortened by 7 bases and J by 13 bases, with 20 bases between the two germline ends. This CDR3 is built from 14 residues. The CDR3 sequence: CASTTPRTRRPLHF. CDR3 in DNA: TGTGCCAGCACCACCCCAAGGACGAGGCGCCCCCTCCACTTT.

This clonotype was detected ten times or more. The CDR3 DNA is TGTGCCAGCAGCCATTCACTAGCGGGAAACTCCTACGAGCAGTACTTC. This sequence encodes CASSHSLAGNSYEQYF. This rearrangement joins TRBV3-1 to TRBJ2-7, with TRBD2 identical over 10 bases. In germline, CDR1 is LGHDT, CDR2 YNNKEL (reference sequence). V lost 3 bases to trimming and J lost 0 bases; unmatched junction nucleotides: 5. This CDR3 comprises 16 residues.

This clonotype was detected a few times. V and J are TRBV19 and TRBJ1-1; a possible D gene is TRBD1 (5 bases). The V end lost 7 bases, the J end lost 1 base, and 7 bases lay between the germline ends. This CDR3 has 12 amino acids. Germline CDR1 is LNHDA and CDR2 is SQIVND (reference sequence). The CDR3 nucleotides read TGTGCCAGTACCGACAGGAACACTGAAGCTTTCTTT. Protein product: CASTDRNTEAFF. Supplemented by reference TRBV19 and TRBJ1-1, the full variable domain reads DGGITQSPKYLFRKEGQNVTLSCEQNLNHDAMYWYRQDPGQGLRLIYYSQIVNDFQKGDIAEGYSVSREKKESFPLTVTSAQKNPTAFYLCASTDRNTEAFFGQGTRLTVV.

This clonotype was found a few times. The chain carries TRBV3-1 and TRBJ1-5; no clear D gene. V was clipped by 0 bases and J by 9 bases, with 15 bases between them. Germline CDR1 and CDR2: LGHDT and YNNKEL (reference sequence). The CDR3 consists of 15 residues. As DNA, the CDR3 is TGTGCCAGCAGCCAAGATGGAGTTGGGATTATGCCCCAGCATTTT. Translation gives CASSQDGVGIMPQHF.

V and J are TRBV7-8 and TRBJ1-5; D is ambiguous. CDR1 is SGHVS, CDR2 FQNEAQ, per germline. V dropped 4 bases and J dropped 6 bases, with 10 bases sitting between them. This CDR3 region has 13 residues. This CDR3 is CASSSPEGQPQHF. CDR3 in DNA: TGTGCCAGCAGCTCCCCCGAGGGTCAGCCCCAGCATTTT.

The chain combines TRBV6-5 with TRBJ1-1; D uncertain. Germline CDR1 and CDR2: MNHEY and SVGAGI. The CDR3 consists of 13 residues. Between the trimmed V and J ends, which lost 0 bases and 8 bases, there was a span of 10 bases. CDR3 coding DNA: TGTGCCAGCAGTTACTCTTTCACTAAGGAAGCTTTCTTT. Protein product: CASSYSFTKEAFF.